This TCR beta chain was identified in a study of CD8 T cells in Susac syndrome. Overall study findings and caveats: The study's TCR sequencing and HLA analysis drew on a certain number of individuals. That number was acknowledged as relatively small.

Sequencing of TCR beta, carried out with a high-throughput approach, was applied to CD8+ and CD4+ T cells from the blood. TEMRA cells were FACS-enriched, unlike CD8+ and CD4+ T cells, which were negatively isolated. This CDR3 is 14 amino acids long. Germline V CDR1 and CDR2: SQVTM, ANQGSEA. Trimming removed 5 bases from V and 6 bases from J; junction bases left unmatched: 9. RNA was extracted with the RNeasy kit, and a quantity of about 0.45 to 1 ug was reverse transcribed using random hexamers. A multiplex approach, immunoSEQ multiplex PCR, amplified TCR beta CDR3 across 54 Vbeta and 13 Jbeta. Via MiXCR, TCRdb re-called the immunoSEQ multiplex PCR reads, giving one row per CDR3 protein. The sample consists of 150,000 to 200,000 distinct CDR3 sequences, roughly 95% of them appearing once. The count of this clonotype is one. Antigen: not known.

The source material was CD4+ T cells from PBMCs. The receptor was derived from a human donor in good health. The genes are TRBV29-1 and TRBJ2-1, with 8 bases fitting TRBD2. The CDR3: CSVSLLAGGNEQFF. The CDR3 DNA reads TGCAGCGTTTCCCTTCTGGCGGGAGGCAATGAGCAGTTCTTC.